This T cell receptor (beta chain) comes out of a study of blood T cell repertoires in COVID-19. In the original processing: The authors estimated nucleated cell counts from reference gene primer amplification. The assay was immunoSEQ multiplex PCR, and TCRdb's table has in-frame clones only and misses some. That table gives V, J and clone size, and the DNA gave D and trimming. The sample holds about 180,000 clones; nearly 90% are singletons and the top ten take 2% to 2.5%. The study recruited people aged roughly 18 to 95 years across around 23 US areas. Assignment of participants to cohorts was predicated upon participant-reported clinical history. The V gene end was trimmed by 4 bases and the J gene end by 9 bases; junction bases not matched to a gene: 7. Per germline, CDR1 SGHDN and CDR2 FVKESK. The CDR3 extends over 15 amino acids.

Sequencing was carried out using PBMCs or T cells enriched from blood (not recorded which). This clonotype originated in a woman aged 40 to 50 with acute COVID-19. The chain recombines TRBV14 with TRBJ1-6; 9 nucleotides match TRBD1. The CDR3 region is CASSPRTGAISPLHF. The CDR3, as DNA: TGTGCCAGCAGCCCACGGACAGGGGCAATTTCACCCCTCCACTTT.